The next 20 T cell receptor beta chains were all read from a single sample in a study of CD8+CD57+ T cells in acquired aplastic anemia. The template for TCR beta VDJ and CDR3 sequence profiling was genomic DNA. MiXCR, run by TCRdb on the reads, gives a single entry per CDR3 protein. The data show 450,000 to 550,000 distinct CDR3 sequences, approximately 32% seen once. Sequenced patients had shown CD8+CD57+ cell expansion by flow cytometry. The sequenced sample was sorted CD4+, CD8+, or CD8+CD57+ T cells (not recorded which) from PBMCs. Every receptor here comes from a human donor with aplastic anemia.

The chain joins TRBV7-9 to TRBJ2-1; D not resolved. The V gene's germline CDR1 is SEHNR and CDR2 FQNEAQ (reference sequence). Trimming took 5 bases from V and 13 from J, leaving 15 bases between them. The CDR3 extends over 12 amino acids. The CDR3 here is CASSAQSNAQFF. CDR3 bases: TGTGCCAGCAGCGCCCAGAGCAATGCTCAGTTCTTC. Looking up the rest from reference TRBV7-9 and TRBJ2-1 gives the full variable domain: DTGVSQNPRHKITKRGQNVTFRCDPISEHNRLYWYRQTLGQGPEFLTYFQNEAQLEKSRLLSDRFSAERPKGSFSTLEIQRTEQGDSAMYLCASSAQSNAQFFGPGTRLTVL.

The chain couples TRBV5-4 to TRBJ1-6; D gene uncertain. This CDR3 contains 15 residues. V shed 0 bases and J shed 5 bases, with 9 bases lying between them. Germline V gene lookup returns CDR1 SGHNT and CDR2 YYREEE (reference sequence). The CDR3: CASSLGPFDNSPLHF. CDR3 nucleotide sequence: TGTGCCAGCAGCTTGGGCCCATTTGATAATTCACCCCTCCACTTT.

In its sample, this clonotype was seen many times. The V gene is TRBV2, the J gene TRBJ2-1; 10 bases match TRBD2. Germline V lookup: CDR1 SNHLY, CDR2 FYNNEI. This CDR3 comprises 13 residues. J was trimmed by 10 bases and V by 4 bases; bases with no gene match: 4. CDR3 DNA sequence: TGTGCCAGCAGTGTGCAGCGGGGGGGCGAGCAGTTCTTC. Translated, it gives CASSVQRGGEQFF.

The chain uses TRBV5-1 and TRBJ1-2; D is unclear. Germline V gene data show CDR1 as SGHRS and CDR2 as YFSETQ. Trimming left V 2 bases short and J 7 bases short, with 18 bases between. The CDR3 totals 15 residues. CDR3 nucleotides: TGCGCCAGCAGCTTATCTGGGGTCCAGAGGAGTGGCTACACCTTC. Protein sequence: CASSLSGVQRSGYTF.

Worth noting for this clonotype: One base away lies a much larger clone, so this may be a sequencing read error. The V call is TRBV5-1, the J call TRBJ1-6, with no clear D. The germline V gene encodes CDR1 SGHRS and CDR2 YFSETQ. The CDR3 runs to 14 residues. The CDR3 DNA follows: TGCCCCAGCAGCCATGGGGAGCAAAATTCACCCCTCCACTTT. It specifies CPSSHGEQNSPLHF.

In this sample, this clonotype turned up many times. The chain employs TRBV15 and TRBJ2-2; D gene uncertain. Per germline, CDR1 LNHNV and CDR2 YYDKDF (reference sequence). The germline V and J ends were trimmed by 0 bases and 0 bases, with 8 bases remaining between them. This CDR3 region has 16 residues. CDR3 loop: CATSRDAVANTGELFF. The CDR3 DNA is TGTGCCACCAGCAGAGATGCCGTCGCGAACACCGGGGAGCTGTTTTTT.

In this sample, this clonotype turned up a few times. This chain links TRBV4-1 with TRBJ1-6; the D gene is possibly TRBD1 (5 bases). V lost 6 bases to trimming and J lost 12 bases, with 15 bases between them. The CDR3 length is 13 residues. Per germline, CDR1 MGHRA and CDR2 YSYEKL. The chain's CDR3 is CASRRGDWRPLHF. CDR3 coding DNA: TGCGCCAGCAGGCGGGGGGATTGGAGACCCCTCCACTTT.

For this clonotype: This may come from a read error, since a much larger clone is one base off. The conserved final phenylalanine or tryptophan is absent from the CDR3, which likely points to a read error. The chain is built from TRBV20-1 and TRBJ2-7; the D call may be TRBD1 or TRBD2 (6 bases each). V was cut by 4 bases and J by 6 bases, with 13 bases left in between. Germline CDR1 is DFQATT and CDR2 is SNEGSKA (reference sequence). This CDR3 is 12 amino acids long. This CDR3 reads CSAILQGGEQYL. In DNA form, the CDR3 reads TGCAGTGCTATCCTACAGGGAGGCGAGCAGTACCTC.

This chain uses TRBV10-2 with TRBJ2-1; TRBD2 matches 14 bases. The CDR3 runs 16 residues. Germline loops: CDR1 WSHSY, CDR2 SAAADI. The junction had 9 bases not matched to a gene; V was cut back by 8 bases and J by 6 bases. In nucleotides, the CDR3 is TGCGCCAGCTGTCATTTTGGGACTAGCGGGGGCAATGAGCAGTTCTTC. Translating it yields CASCHFGTSGGNEQFF.

V gene TRBV10-3 combines with J gene TRBJ1-4; D uncertain. V was shortened by 3 bases and J by 14 bases, with 10 bases between the two germline ends. Germline V CDR1 and CDR2: ENHRY, SYGVKD. The CDR3 is made up of 11 amino acids. CDR3 residues: CAISEDRRLFF. The CDR3 DNA is TGTGCCATCAGTGAAGATCGTCGGCTGTTTTTT.

This clonotype was detected many times. The V and J genes are TRBV2 and TRBJ2-5; perhaps TRBD1 as D (5 bases). CDR3 size: 15 residues. V lost 4 bases, J lost 0 bases, and 12 bases lay in between. CDR1 is SNHLY, CDR2 FYNNEI, per germline. The CDR3 DNA reads TGTGCCAGCAGTGGACGACAGAAGAACCAAGAGACCCAGTACTTC. The encoded protein is CASSGRQKNQETQYF.

This chain joins TRBV2 and TRBJ1-2; no reliable D call. CDR1 and CDR2 (germline): SNHLY, FYNNEI. V was trimmed by 7 bases and J by 8 bases, leaving 11 bases between them. The CDR3 runs 11 residues. The CDR3 DNA reads as TGTGCCAGCACCCCGATGGGCGGCTACACCTTC. Its translation is CASTPMGGYTF.

This clonotype occurred many times. The chain carries TRBV29-1 and TRBJ2-7; 11 positions agree with TRBD2. After removal of 6 bases from V and 3 bases from J, the junction contained 4 bases not matched to a gene. The CDR3 length is 13 residues. CDR1 SQVTM and CDR2 ANQGSEA come from the germline V gene. CDR3 nucleotide sequence: TGCAGCGTGTGGACTAGCGGGTTCTACGAGCAGTACTTC. Encoded protein: CSVWTSGFYEQYF.

The CDR3: CASSFRGLLFGYTF. The CDR3 region has the DNA TGTGCCAGCAGCTTCAGGGGGTTGCTTTTCGGCTACACCTTC. The chain uses TRBV7-2 and TRBJ1-2, with 7 bases that match TRBD1. The CDR3 extends over 14 amino acids. Germline V gene data show CDR1 as SGHTA and CDR2 as FQGNSA. J lost 8 bases, V lost 3 bases, and 9 bases had no gene match.

The V gene is TRBV9, the J gene TRBJ1-2; 7 positions match TRBD1. Trimming removed 0 bases from V and 6 bases from J; junction bases left unmatched: 8. This CDR3 is built from 15 residues. Germline CDR1 is SGDLS and CDR2 is YYNGEE. CDR3: CASSVAIRGGDGYTF. In nucleotides, the CDR3 is TGTGCCAGCAGCGTAGCCATCAGGGGGGGGGATGGCTACACCTTC.

The chain recombines TRBV11-1 with TRBJ2-1; D uncertain. The CDR3 consists of 11 residues. The ends were cut back, 3 bases at V and 12 bases at J, with 9 bases in the middle. CDR1 SGHAT and CDR2 FQDESV come from the germline V gene (reference sequence). The CDR3 sequence is CASSFEVRQFF. Here the CDR3 DNA reads TGTGCCAGCAGCTTCGAGGTTCGGCAGTTCTTC. The whole variable domain, filled in from reference TRBV11-1 and TRBJ2-1, reads EAEVAQSPRYKITEKSQAVAFWCDPISGHATLYWYRQILGQGPELLVQFQDESVVDDSQLPKDRFSAERLKGVDSTLKIQPAELGDSAMYLCASSFEVRQFFGPGTRLTVL.

The J gene is TRBJ1-1, the V gene TRBV7-8; 9 nucleotides align to TRBD1. CDR3 size: 16 residues. Germline CDR1 reads SGHVS; CDR2 reads FQNEAQ. Trimming cost V 3 bases and J 4 bases; bases outside gene matches: 9. The CDR3 region is CASSFPSTGGVTEAFF. As DNA, the CDR3 is TGTGCCAGCAGCTTTCCCTCGACAGGGGGAGTCACTGAAGCTTTCTTT.

This clonotype was observed many times. The rearrangement links TRBV7-8 to TRBJ2-5, with a weak D call TRBD2 (6 bases). The CDR3 is 12 amino acids. V was pared by 5 bases and J by 7 bases, with 11 bases between. Germline V CDR1 and CDR2: SGHVS, FQNEAQ. CDR3: CASSGVGGTQYF. The CDR3 DNA follows: TGTGCCAGCAGCGGCGTCGGGGGGACCCAGTACTTC. The full variable domain, completed using reference TRBV7-8 and TRBJ2-5, is GAGVSQSPRYKVAKRGQDVALRCDPISGHVSLFWYQQALGQGPEFLTYFQNEAQLDKSGLPSDRFFAERPEGSVSTLKIQRTQQEDSAVYLCASSGVGGTQYFGPGTRLLVL.

The rearrangement links TRBV18 to TRBJ1-5; D is undetermined. The CDR3 covers 15 residues. Trimming stripped 5 bases from V and 0 bases from J, with 11 bases between. Germline V gene lookup returns CDR1 KGHSH and CDR2 LQKENI. The CDR3 region has the DNA TGTGCCAGCTCAACTTACTCCAATAGCAATCAGCCCCAGCATTTT. It translates to CASSTYSNSNQPQHF.

In its sample, this clonotype was seen a few times. The rearrangement links TRBV11-2 to TRBJ2-1, with D tentatively TRBD1 (6 bases). There are 17 residues in the CDR3. Germline V gene sequence: CDR1 SGHAT, CDR2 FQNNGV. V was shortened by 6 bases and J by 6 bases, with 24 bases between the two germline ends. The CDR3: CASSETRGRGISNEQFF. As DNA, the CDR3 is TGTGCCAGCAGTGAAACACGCGGCAGGGGAATAAGCAATGAGCAGTTCTTC.